These 15 T cell receptor beta chains were sequenced from one sample in a study of preoperative IRX-2 immunotherapy in early breast cancer. The assay was immunoSEQ multiplex PCR, and TCRdb's table has in-frame clones only and misses some. The sample holds about 3,500 clones, 80% seen once. The treatment was: preoperative locoregional IRX-2 cytokine immunotherapy. Material: tumor tissue, obtained before IRX-2 immunotherapy. The receptors derive from a human donor with breast cancer.

The CDR3 is CASSAGQGTDTQYF. The CDR3, as DNA: TGTGCCAGCAGTGCAGGACAGGGGACAGATACGCAGTATTTT. The chain links TRBV6-8 to TRBJ2-3; 9 positions agree with TRBD1. This CDR3 has 14 amino acids. The ends lost 5 bases at V and 3 bases at J; junction bases unmatched: 3. Per the germline V gene, CDR1 is MNHGY and CDR2 is SAAAGT.

The V call is TRBV23-1, the J call TRBJ2-3, with 7 bases that match TRBD2. TRBV23-1 is assigned to the ORF class and has an uncertain function. Germline trimming cut 6 bases from V and 4 bases from J; bases unmatched to any gene: 13. The CDR3 runs 16 residues. CDR3 in amino acids: CASSQDSGRPPDTQYF. CDR3 sequence (DNA): TGCGCCAGCAGCCAAGATTCCGGGAGGCCCCCAGATACGCAGTATTTT.

The chain uses TRBV19 and TRBJ2-3; D gene uncertain. The CDR3 loop spans 12 amino acids. Germline V gene data show CDR1 as LNHDA and CDR2 as SQIVND (reference sequence). Between the trimmed V and J ends, which lost 6 bases and 5 bases, there was a span of 9 bases. The CDR3 DNA reads TGTGCCAGTAGGGCCAACAGAGATACGCAGTATTTT. It translates to CASRANRDTQYF.

This clone was detected only a few times. This chain uses TRBV28 with TRBJ2-2; D may be TRBD2 (6 bases). The CDR3 runs 13 residues. Germline-derived CDR1 and CDR2 are MDHEN and SYDVKM. V was pared by 8 bases and J by 4 bases, with 11 bases between. The CDR3 region has the DNA TGTGCCAGCGGGAAGGAGGGCACCGGGGAGCTGTTTTTT. Its protein product is CASGKEGTGELFF.

The chain links TRBV18 to TRBJ2-7, with D possibly being TRBD1 (5 bases). The CDR3 is made up of 14 amino acids. Germline CDR1 KGHSH, CDR2 LQKENI. Trimming cost V 4 bases and J 2 bases, with 12 bases left between them. CDR3 sequence reads: CASSQRGLTYEQYF. The CDR3 DNA follows: TGTGCCAGCTCACAAAGGGGCCTTACCTACGAGCAGTACTTC.

The chain combines TRBV23-1 with TRBJ1-1; 7 nucleotides align to TRBD1. TRBV23-1 is an ORF for which the function is uncertain. The junction had 14 bases not matched to a gene; V was cut back by 6 bases and J by 1 base. This CDR3 has 17 amino acids. This CDR3 reads CASSLLPPTGANTEAFF. The CDR3 DNA follows: TGCGCCAGCAGCTTGCTCCCCCCCACAGGGGCGAACACTGAAGCTTTCTTT.

V and J are TRBV2 and TRBJ1-4; D gene ambiguous. CDR1 and CDR2 from the germline V gene are SNHLY and FYNNEI. This CDR3 has 13 amino acids. Trimming shortened V by 7 bases and J by 7 bases, and 13 bases separated the two germline ends. This chain's CDR3 is CASIGEAFEKLFF. In DNA, the CDR3 is TGTGCCAGCATTGGGGAGGCTTTTGAAAAACTGTTTTTT.

CDR3 residues: CASSYITATDTQYF. The CDR3 nucleotides are TGTGCCAGCAGCTATATTACAGCCACAGATACGCAGTATTTT. The V call is TRBV11-3, the J call TRBJ2-3; no definite D call. Trimming took off 4 bases at V and 2 bases at J, with 10 bases between the two ends. This CDR3 comprises 14 residues. Germline V gene sequence: CDR1 SGHNT, CDR2 YENEEA. The variable domain in full, completed from reference TRBV11-3 and TRBJ2-3, reads EAGVVQSPRYKIIEKKQPVAFWCNPISGHNTLYWYLQNLGQGPELLIRYENEEAVDDSQLPKDRFSAERLKGVDSTLKIQPAELGDSAVYLCASSYITATDTQYFGPGTRLTVL.

The J gene is TRBJ2-7, the V gene TRBV11-3; D is possibly TRBD1 (6 bases). The V gene's germline CDR1 is SGHNT and CDR2 YENEEA. The V end lost 5 bases, the J end lost 2 bases, and 13 bases lay between the germline ends. The CDR3 covers 14 residues. CDR3 in DNA: TGTGCCAGCAGCCTGGACAGTAGCACCTACGAGCAGTACTTC. Translated: CASSLDSSTYEQYF. The full variable domain, completed using reference TRBV11-3 and TRBJ2-7, is EAGVVQSPRYKIIEKKQPVAFWCNPISGHNTLYWYLQNLGQGPELLIRYENEEAVDDSQLPKDRFSAERLKGVDSTLKIQPAELGDSAVYLCASSLDSSTYEQYFGPGTRLTVT.

This clone occurred a few times. This sequence joins TRBV6-8 and TRBJ1-1; tentative D call: TRBD1 (5 bases). The length of the CDR3 is 17 residues. CDR1 and CDR2 (germline): MNHGY, SAAAGT. Trimming removed 4 bases at V and 0 bases at J, with 18 bases between. The DNA for the CDR3 is TGTGCCAGCAGTTCTCCAGCAGGGAGGTCAATGAACACTGAAGCTTTCTTT. Residues: CASSSPAGRSMNTEAFF.

The rearrangement links TRBV29-1 to TRBJ2-3; 14 bases map to TRBD2. The CDR3 spans 16 residues. Per the germline V gene, CDR1 is SQVTM and CDR2 is ANQGSEA. Germline trimming cut 7 bases from V and 4 bases from J; bases unmatched to any gene: 10. CDR3 loop: CSARGLAGGSADTQYF. The CDR3 DNA follows: TGCAGCGCCCGAGGACTAGCGGGAGGAAGTGCAGATACGCAGTATTTT.

This clone is large (0.1 to 1%) by share. The chain links TRBV10-2 to TRBJ2-7; TRBD2 agrees at 9 bases. From germline, CDR1 is WSHSY and CDR2 SAAADI. The CDR3 is made up of 13 amino acids. J was trimmed by 5 bases and V by 5 bases; bases with no gene match: 4. CDR3 in amino acids: CASSRASGDEQYF. The CDR3 nucleotides are TGCGCCAGCAGTAGGGCTAGCGGGGACGAGCAGTACTTC.

The CDR3 DNA sequence: TGTGCCAGCAGTCCCCCGTACTACTATGGCTACACCTTC. Translating gives CASSPPYYYGYTF. V usage is TRBV28 and J usage is TRBJ1-2; no reliable D call. Trimming removed 5 bases at V and 3 bases at J, with 10 bases between. Germline V lookup: CDR1 MDHEN, CDR2 SYDVKM. This CDR3 comprises 13 residues.

The chain couples TRBV30 to TRBJ2-1, with D perhaps matching TRBD1 or TRBD2 (5 bases each). Germline V gene sequence: CDR1 GTSNPN, CDR2 SVGIG (reference sequence). CDR3 length: 13 amino acids. Trimming stripped 8 bases from V and 0 bases from J, with 11 bases between. The CDR3 reads CASWGSSYNEQFF. CDR3 coding DNA: TGTGCCAGTTGGGGGAGCTCCTACAATGAGCAGTTCTTC.

The rearrangement uses TRBV11-3 and TRBJ2-7, with 13 bases aligning to TRBD2. V lost 2 bases, J lost 1 base, and 8 bases stayed unmatched. Per the germline V gene, CDR1 is SGHNT and CDR2 is YENEEA. The CDR3 loop spans 18 amino acids. This CDR3 is CASSLKLAGGVGSYEQYF. The CDR3 nucleotides read TGTGCCAGCAGCTTAAAACTAGCGGGAGGGGTTGGATCCTACGAGCAGTACTTC. Using reference TRBV11-3 and TRBJ2-7 for the parts outside the CDR3, the full variable domain is EAGVVQSPRYKIIEKKQPVAFWCNPISGHNTLYWYLQNLGQGPELLIRYENEEAVDDSQLPKDRFSAERLKGVDSTLKIQPAELGDSAVYLCASSLKLAGGVGSYEQYFGPGTRLTVT.